This record covers a single T cell receptor beta chain. The data belong to a study of blood T cell repertoires in COVID-19. Measured with immunoSEQ multiplex PCR; TCRdb has only the in-frame clones, and not every one. The profile covers around 250,000 clones, with around 89% appearing a single time and about 2% taken by the ten largest. The CDR3 covers 14 residues. Looked up from germline, CDR1 is SGDLS and CDR2 is YYNGEE. J was trimmed by 5 bases and V by 3 bases; bases with no gene match: 7. This receptor was taken from an older woman with COVID-19, enrolled during active disease. The sample consisted of peripheral blood. The chain combines TRBV9 with TRBJ2-7; 8 bases are shared with TRBD2. CDR3 sequence: CASSALAETHEQYF. DNA for the CDR3: TGTGCCAGCAGCGCACTAGCGGAGACTCACGAGCAGTACTTC.